This T cell receptor beta chain was recorded in a study of T-cell memory formation after mild COVID-19. As for the study in general: In these data, TCR clusters were largely donor specific.

Employing constant-segment primers, 5'RACE generated TCR alpha and TCR beta cDNA libraries bearing sample barcodes and UMIs. Each CDR3 protein gets one entry after TCRdb re-called the 5' RACE reads with MiXCR. Of roughly 380,000 distinct CDR3 sequences in the sample, around 28% were seen once. This CDR3 comprises 15 residues. Germline CDR1 SGHRS, CDR2 YFSETQ. V lost 3 bases, J lost 3 bases, and 13 bases lay in between. Study results and caveats: Clones that shrank (day 15 to 85) were balanced CD4/CD8, whereas later expanders leaned CD4+.

A remark on this clonotype: Antigen unknown.

Sequencing was done on a sample of PBMCs or a T cell subset sorted from them (not recorded which). This sequence originates from an adult woman who had mild COVID-19 (a few samples of this study predate the infection). Cell type and time point are not known. The chain is built from TRBV5-1 and TRBJ2-1; possible D gene TRBD1, 6 bases. The CDR3 sequence is CASSWGRTDYNEQFF. In DNA form, the CDR3 reads TGCGCCAGCAGCTGGGGCAGGACAGACTACAATGAGCAGTTCTTC.